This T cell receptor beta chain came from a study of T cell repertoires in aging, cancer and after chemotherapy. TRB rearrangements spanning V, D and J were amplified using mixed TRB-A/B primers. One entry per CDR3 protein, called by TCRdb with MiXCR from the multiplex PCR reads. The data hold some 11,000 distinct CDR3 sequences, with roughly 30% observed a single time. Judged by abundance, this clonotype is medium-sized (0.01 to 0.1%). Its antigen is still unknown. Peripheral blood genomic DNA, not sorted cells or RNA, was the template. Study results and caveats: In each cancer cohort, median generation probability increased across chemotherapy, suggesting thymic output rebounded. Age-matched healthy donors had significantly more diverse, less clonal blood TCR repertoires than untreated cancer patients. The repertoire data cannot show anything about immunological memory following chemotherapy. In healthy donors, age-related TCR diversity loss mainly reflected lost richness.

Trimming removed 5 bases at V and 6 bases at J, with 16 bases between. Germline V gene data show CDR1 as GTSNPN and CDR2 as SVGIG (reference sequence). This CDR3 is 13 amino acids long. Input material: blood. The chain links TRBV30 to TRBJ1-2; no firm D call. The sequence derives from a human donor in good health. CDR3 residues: CAWEQAPRDGYTF. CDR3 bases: TGTGCCTGGGAGCAGGCCCCACGGGATGGCTACACCTTC.